The present T cell receptor beta chain was sequenced within a study of blood T cell repertoires in COVID-19. Study as a whole: The United States, Italy and Spain supplied acute and convalescent COVID-19 samples.

TCRdb keeps only in-frame clones here, not all; method: immunoSEQ multiplex PCR. The sample lists 160,000 or so clones; under 95% were seen once. The CDR3 has 16 residues. Material: peripheral blood. The rearrangement links TRBV12-2 to TRBJ2-7; the table calls TRBD2, which could not be checked here. TRBV12-2 is designated a pseudogene. The source of this sequence is a man in his fifties or sixties with active or convalescent COVID-19. The CDR3, as DNA: TGTGCAAGTCGCGCATCAAAGCGGGAAATAAACTACGAGCAGTACTTC. The encoded protein is CASRASKREINYEQYF.